The TCR beta chain under discussion was sequenced for a study of radiation and T cells in renal cell carcinoma (dated by TCRdb to 2020 to 2021). About the investigation overall: The samples were drawn from a clinical trial, where primary renal cell carcinomas were treated with 15 Gy of stereotactic body radiation therapy and then removed by nephrectomy 4 weeks afterward. A total of approximately 53 samples underwent TCR beta sequencing, made up of 25 or so tumors and approximately 27 peripheral blood samples. Across all 55 or so samples, several million unique CDR3 nucleotide sequences, encoding roughly 2,600,000 unique CDR3 amino acid sequences, were identified.

The CDR3 measures 15 amino acids from cysteine to phenylalanine. Kept here is only the CDR3 DNA, which spans 45 bases and is read in frame from base 1. The germline V and J ends show losses of 3 bases and 0 bases respectively, and no gene match explains 1 base of the junction. Per the germline V gene (reference sequence), SEHNR is the CDR1 and FQNEAQ is the CDR2. TCR beta libraries were generated from genomic DNA with the immunoSEQ kit, following the manufacturer's recommendations. To prepare libraries, a first multiplex PCR with proprietary primers was run, followed by a second PCR that added unique barcodes, and a bead cleanup was done after each round. A positive control reaction and a negative control reaction, both provided in the kit, were run with every batch of samples. The final libraries were assessed on an Agilent 4200 TapeStation D1000 ScreenTape, pooled by volume, and quantified by qPCR. An Illumina NextSeq500 fitted with a MidOutput 150-cycle cartridge performed the sequencing, running 156 Read1 cycles and 15 Index1 cycles with the kit's custom primers. The pooled library was loaded at roughly 0.94 pM with an approximately 20% PhiX control spike-in. On the authors' methods: The vendor-processed data were analyzed in R, and a clonotype was defined as all T cells that share the same CDR3 nucleotide sequence. For clone abundance analyses, frequencies were normalized to the 10,000 most abundant clones in each sample. Public T cell clones, which averaged fewer than five per sample, were removed prior to analysis. A difference in abundance of at least 32-fold between compartments was used to define tumor-enriched and baseline blood-enriched clonotypes. A beta-binomial differential abundance model was used to identify clonotypes that were expanded or contracted between blood time points. The Baroni-Urbani and Buser coefficient was used to measure tumor-blood repertoire similarity, and groups were compared with two-tailed Wilcoxon tests in R. The clones in this table, taken by TCRdb from immuneACCESS, are in-frame only. Not every clone is retained; where verified, under half of the shortfall comes from an unresolved V gene, and the cause of the rest is unknown. Clone size and V and J calls were adopted from that table, with D and trimming inferred from the DNA. This sample comprises about 59,000 clones, approximately 80% of them detected only once. The top ten clonotypes cover 7.3% of the sample.

What the authors observed across the whole study: With a single-armed trial design, the study had no way to address how radiation dose or scheduling affects the TCR repertoire. Because pretreatment tumor biopsies were not available, the baseline intratumoral presence of clonotypes could not be determined. An increase in top tumor clonotypes in blood was observed from baseline to 2 weeks post-radiation, followed by contraction by 4 weeks, which was taken to suggest transient expansion of tumor-resident clones. Changes in the blood repertoire were not tracked past 4 weeks after treatment.

Comments on this clone: No cognate antigen has been identified for it. No quality values exist for individual bases; no much larger clone is one base distant.

The time point label on this specimen signifies: baseline pretreatment blood. In the paper's terms, the treatment or condition label means: 15 Gy SBRT to primary tumor, nephrectomy 4 weeks later. Serial peripheral blood from radiation-treated patients was sampled at baseline, 2 weeks and 4 weeks after SBRT to track tumor-enriched clonotypes. All patients had renal cell carcinoma with clear cell pathology. The QIAamp DNA Blood Mini Kit (Qiagen) was used to prepare genomic DNA for TCR sequencing. Only samples passing all quality control checks were included in the analyses. The source was blood, collected from a patient whose treatment included radiotherapy and nephrectomy. The V gene is TRBV7-9 and the J gene is TRBJ2-3; TRBD2 fits 9 bases in the junction. This clonotype was obtained from a man between 60 and 75 years old with renal cell carcinoma. The CDR3 protein is CASSLTSGSTDTQYF. The DNA sequence is as follows: TGTGCCAGCAGCTTGACTAGCGGCAGCACAGATACGCAGTATTTT. With the portions outside the CDR3 filled from the reference TRBV7-9 and TRBJ2-3 genes, the complete variable region becomes DTGVSQNPRHKITKRGQNVTFRCDPISEHNRLYWYRQTLGQGPEFLTYFQNEAQLEKSRLLSDRFSAERPKGSFSTLEIQRTEQGDSAMYLCASSLTSGSTDTQYFGPGTRLTVL.